This T cell receptor (beta chain) originates from a study of blood T cells in healthy people across ages. The CDR3 sequence is 13 residues long. Germline CDR1 and CDR2: MNHEY and SVGEGT. With 7 bases removed from V and 2 bases from J, the gap between germline ends came to 11 bases. This clonotype was counted once. The antigen remains unidentified. Study results and limitations: Changes seen in expanded clonotypes were possibly confounded by donor CMV status left unknown.

The use of a sample-barcoded 5' primer and a J-beta primer mix characterized a second PCR of about 7 to 12 cycles. TCRdb passed the 5' RACE reads through MiXCR, listing each CDR3 protein once. The data hold 1.5 million or so distinct CDR3 sequences, with approximately 43% observed a single time. This sequence joins TRBV6-2 or TRBV6-3 and TRBJ1-1; D unresolved. Material for sequencing was blood. This sequence originates from a woman under 30 in good health. Written as DNA, the CDR3 is TGTGCCAGCATTGACCGTTTCAACACTGAAGCTTTCTTT. Amino acids: CASIDRFNTEAFF.